This T cell receptor beta chain appears in the sequencing data of a study of blood T cells in healthy people across ages. Trimming removed 3 bases from V and 3 bases from J, with 5 bases in between. CDR3 length: 12 amino acids. Primed by a sample-barcoded 5' primer and a J-beta primer mix, a second PCR proceeded for 7 to 11 cycles. Each cDNA molecule was tagged by a template-switch adaptor that had 12 random nucleotides. Every sample gave at least 2.5 million paired-end reads containing CDR3. A single record per CDR3 protein comes from TCRdb applying MiXCR to the 5' RACE reads. The sample contains just under 750,000 distinct CDR3 sequences, approximately 22% of which appear only once. Per-sample PBMC isolation yielded at least 6.5 million cells.

This clonotype was sampled from a man aged 70-80 years in good health. The V and J genes are TRBV12-3 or TRBV12-4 and TRBJ1-2; D remains ambiguous. Sequencing used blood. The CDR3 reads CASSLEHYGYTF. CDR3 in DNA: TGTGCCAGCAGTTTGGAGCACTATGGCTACACCTTC.